This T cell receptor (beta chain) was retrieved from a study of Graves' ophthalmopathy and Graves' hyperthyroidism (dated by TCRdb to between 2017 and 2018). Turning to the overall study: Peripheral blood was collected before any treatment was given, at the time of initial diagnosis. The independent validation cohort included some 19 hyperthyroidism patients plus 17 patients who later progressed from hyperthyroidism to ophthalmopathy. To explore V-J signatures that distinguish ophthalmopathy from hyperthyroidism, a discovery set of 100 patients was enrolled, made up of 40 to 45 with ophthalmopathy and around 60 with stable hyperthyroidism. In total, 120 to 150 blood samples were TCR-sequenced: around 42 ophthalmopathy, some 75 hyperthyroidism and approximately 17 hyperthyroidism-to-ophthalmopathy patients. To tell Graves' ophthalmopathy apart from Graves' hyperthyroidism, and to predict which patients would progress to ophthalmopathy, the study relied on TCR beta repertoire signatures. Following sample collection, hyperthyroidism patients were given methimazole at a starting dose of 30 mg daily, and ophthalmopathy patients were given high-dose intravenous methylprednisolone. In roughly six hyperthyroidism patients, the T-cell repertoires found in thyroid tissue were compared with those found in blood.

Points on this clonotype: Its antigen specificity is not known. The record has no base qualities; no much larger clone is one base away.

Broader findings and caveats from the paper: In validation, the model predicted ophthalmopathy progression with about 64% sensitivity and roughly 72% specificity; about a dozen predicted patients were CT-confirmed with GO in a median of 6.5 months. Among expanded thyroid clonotypes with frequency above 0.001, most also showed up in blood, which suggests that blood repertoires may reflect the thyroid immune response. No statistical method was used to predetermine the sample size, and group allocation was not hidden from the investigators. The 13-signature model separated ophthalmopathy from stable hyperthyroidism with 85% to 90% sensitivity and 81.08% specificity in cross-validation, and 80%/75% in the test set.

For repertoire sequencing, TCR beta CDR3 regions were amplified from RNA transcripts. The first round was an RT-PCR using HTBI primers with the Qiagen OneStep RT-PCR kit, and this first round was followed by a second-round multiplex PCR, then size selection and purification. Libraries were sequenced paired-end with 100 bp reads on an Illumina HiSeq2000. The original methods were these. SOAPnuke was used for read processing, and reads with adapters, uncalled bases, a mean Phred below 15, or no exact constant-primer or identifier match were discarded. High-quality paired reads were merged with COPE v1.2.5. Each unique nucleotide sequence was defined as a clonotype, and clonotypes were aligned to IMGT TRB V, D and J references with MiTCR v1.1. Only V-J combinations with frequency above 0.0001 were analysed, covering about 99% of repertoires. A TCR clonal expansion and chaos score per V-J combination was defined as the ratio of F50 clonal expansion to chaos observed in the TCRdist matrix. Features were reduced by Welch's t-statistics and random forest to over 10 V-J combinations, which fed a naive Bayes classifier. Thyroid-blood repertoire similarity was quantified with the Morisita-Horn index. TCRdb reworked the public reads: Q25 trimming with fastp, MiXCR clone assembly, productive beta chains retained. Entries are consolidated by CDR3 protein sequence, retaining the most common genes and DNA. The V and J calls reflect TCRdb's pipeline rather than the authors' work. Counted in this sample were some 750,000 distinct CDR3 sequences; about 44% of them appeared once. 40% to 55% of the sample is taken by the ten largest.

The germline V gene encodes CDR1 ENHRY and CDR2 SYGVKD. The CDR3, from cysteine to phenylalanine, totals 14 residues. Only the CDR3 portion is preserved as DNA: 42 bases, with reading frame beginning at the first base. V loses 4 bases of germline sequence and J loses 10 bases, and the interval between the two ends is 17 bases. Ophthalmopathy patients were characterized by moderately to severely active disease, a Clinical Activity Score of at least 3, a NOSPECS grade of at least 4, and a disease duration under 3 months. Patients with other autoimmune diseases, uncontrolled infections, pregnancy or lactation were excluded from the study. Diagnosis relied on clinical symptoms, serum thyroxine, TRAb, thyroid ultrasound and orbital computed tomography. Ficoll-Paque density gradient centrifugation was used to isolate PBMCs from around 9.1 ml of fresh peripheral blood. Total RNA was extracted with Trizol reagent and quality-checked on an Agilent 2100 Bioanalyzer.

Sequencing was carried out using peripheral blood. The source of this sequence is an adult man with Graves' ophthalmopathy. The chain is made from TRBV10-3 and TRBJ1-5; TRBD1 is perhaps the D gene, given 6 matching bases. The CDR3 reads as follows: CAISGSGALSPQHF. The sequenced DNA: TGTGCCATCAGTGGGTCAGGGGCGCTCAGCCCCCAGCATTTT.